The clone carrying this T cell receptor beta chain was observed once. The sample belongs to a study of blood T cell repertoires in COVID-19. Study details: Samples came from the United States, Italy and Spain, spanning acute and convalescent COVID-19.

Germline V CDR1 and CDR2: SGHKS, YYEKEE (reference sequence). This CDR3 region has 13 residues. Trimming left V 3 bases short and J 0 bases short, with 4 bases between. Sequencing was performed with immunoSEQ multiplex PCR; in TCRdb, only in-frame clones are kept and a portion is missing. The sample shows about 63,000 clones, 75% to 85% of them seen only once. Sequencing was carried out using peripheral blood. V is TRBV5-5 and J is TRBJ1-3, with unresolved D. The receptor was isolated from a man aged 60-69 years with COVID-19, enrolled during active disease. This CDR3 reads CASSSHSGNTIYF. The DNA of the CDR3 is TGTGCCAGCAGCTCCCACTCTGGAAACACCATATATTTT.